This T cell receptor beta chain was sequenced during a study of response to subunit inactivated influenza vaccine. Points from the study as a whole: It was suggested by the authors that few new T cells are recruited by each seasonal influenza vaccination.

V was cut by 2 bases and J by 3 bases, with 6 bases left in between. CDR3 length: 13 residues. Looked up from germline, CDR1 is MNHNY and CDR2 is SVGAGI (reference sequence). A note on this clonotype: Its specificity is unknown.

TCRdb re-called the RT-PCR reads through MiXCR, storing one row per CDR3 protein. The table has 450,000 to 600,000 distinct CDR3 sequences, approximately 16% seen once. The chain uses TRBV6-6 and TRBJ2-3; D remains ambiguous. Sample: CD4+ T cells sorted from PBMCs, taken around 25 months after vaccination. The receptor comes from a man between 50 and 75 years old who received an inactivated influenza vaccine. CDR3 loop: CASSYLTTDTQYF. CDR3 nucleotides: TGTGCCAGCAGTTACCTTACTACAGATACGCAGTATTTT.